This T cell receptor (beta chain) was observed in a study of shared clonotypes between healthy human individuals. With respect to this clone: Other DNA sequences in this specimen translate into the identical CDR3.

Terminally differentiated effector memory CD45RA+ cells were excluded from the naive CD8 cells, which were CD45RO-negative and positively selected for CCR7. With 3 bases clipped from V and 3 bases from J, the junction kept 2 bases outside the gene matches. The length of the CDR3 is 13 residues. Germline V gene data show CDR1 as MDHEN and CDR2 as SYDVKM. In the authors' workflow: Junction-only immunoSEQ sequences carried no quality scores, so filtering differed. Clones were sequenced by immunoSEQ multiplex PCR, and TCRdb holds only the in-frame ones, with some missing. V, J and clone size derive from that table, while D and trimming were established from the DNA sequence. The profile shows around 1.9 million clones, around 93% of them singletons.

The origin of this receptor is a man between 18 and 29 years old in good health. Some clones in this sample may be carry-over from other donors' samples. The rearrangement uses TRBV28 and TRBJ2-7; 7 bases are shared with TRBD2. Sequenced material: naive CD8+ T cells from PBMCs. CDR3 nucleotide sequence: TGTGCCAGCAGTTTGCGGACTAGCTACGAGCAGTACTTC. Translated: CASSLRTSYEQYF.